This T cell receptor beta chain was captured by sequencing in a study of control samples from healthy donors and cancer patients. CDR1 is WSHSY and CDR2 is SAAADI in the germline V gene. CDR3 length equals 15 residues. V was clipped by 6 bases and J by 9 bases, with 24 bases between them. Produced via immunoSEQ multiplex PCR; TCRdb's table is partial and in-frame only. The top ten hold around 14% of the sample, which has around 93,000 clones, almost 90% seen once. A few counts support this clone. The receptor's source is a young man in good health. The specimen sequenced was blood. This rearrangement joins TRBV10-2 to TRBJ2-7; D gene uncertain. The CDR3 region is CASREYPDGVLGQYF. CDR3 nucleotides: TGCGCCAGCAGGGAATATCCTGACGGAGTCTTGGGGCAGTACTTC.